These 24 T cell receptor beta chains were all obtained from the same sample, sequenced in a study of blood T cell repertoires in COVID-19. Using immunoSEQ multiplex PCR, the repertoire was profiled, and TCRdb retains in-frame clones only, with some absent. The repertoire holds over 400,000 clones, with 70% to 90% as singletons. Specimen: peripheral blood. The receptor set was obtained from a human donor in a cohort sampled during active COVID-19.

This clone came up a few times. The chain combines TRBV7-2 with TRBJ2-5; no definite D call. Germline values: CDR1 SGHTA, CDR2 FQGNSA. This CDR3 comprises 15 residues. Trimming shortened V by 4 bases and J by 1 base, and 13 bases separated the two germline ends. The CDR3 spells CASSWASVAQETQYF. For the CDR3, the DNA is TGTGCCAGCAGCTGGGCATCGGTGGCCCAAGAGACCCAGTACTTC.

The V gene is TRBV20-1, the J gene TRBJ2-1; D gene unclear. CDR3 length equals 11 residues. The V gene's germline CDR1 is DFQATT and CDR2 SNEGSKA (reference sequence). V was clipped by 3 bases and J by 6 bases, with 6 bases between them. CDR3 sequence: CSASPGNEQFF. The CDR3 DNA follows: TGCAGTGCTAGCCCGGGCAATGAGCAGTTCTTC.

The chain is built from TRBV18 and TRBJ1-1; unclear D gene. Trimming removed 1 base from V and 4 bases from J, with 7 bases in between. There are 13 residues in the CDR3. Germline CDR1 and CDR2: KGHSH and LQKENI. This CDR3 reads CASSPRRVTEAFF. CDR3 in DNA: TGTGCCAGCTCACCACGGAGGGTCACTGAAGCTTTCTTT.

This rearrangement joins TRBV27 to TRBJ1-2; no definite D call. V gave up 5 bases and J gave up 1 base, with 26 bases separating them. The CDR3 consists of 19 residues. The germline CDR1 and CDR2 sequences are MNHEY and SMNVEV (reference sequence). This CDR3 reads CASSLRHTSPHDLNYGYTF. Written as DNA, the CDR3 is TGTGCCAGCAGTCTTCGACATACTTCTCCCCACGACCTTAACTATGGCTACACCTTC.

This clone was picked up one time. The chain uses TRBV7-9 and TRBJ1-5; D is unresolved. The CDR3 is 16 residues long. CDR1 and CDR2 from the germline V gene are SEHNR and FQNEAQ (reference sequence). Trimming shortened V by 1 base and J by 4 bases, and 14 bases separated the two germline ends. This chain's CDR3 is CASSLGDIRNNQPQHF. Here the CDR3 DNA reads TGTGCCAGCAGCTTAGGCGACATTAGAAATAATCAGCCCCAGCATTTT. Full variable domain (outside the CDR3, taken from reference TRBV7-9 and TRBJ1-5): DTGVSQNPRHKITKRGQNVTFRCDPISEHNRLYWYRQTLGQGPEFLTYFQNEAQLEKSRLLSDRFSAERPKGSFSTLEIQRTEQGDSAMYLCASSLGDIRNNQPQHFGDGTRLSIL.

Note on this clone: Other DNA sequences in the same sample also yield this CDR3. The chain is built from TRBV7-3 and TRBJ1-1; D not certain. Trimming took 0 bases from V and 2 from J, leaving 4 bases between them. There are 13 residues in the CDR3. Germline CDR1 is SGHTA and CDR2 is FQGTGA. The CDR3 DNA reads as TGTGCCAGCAGCTTAACCGTAAACACTGAAGCTTTCTTT. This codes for CASSLTVNTEAFF.

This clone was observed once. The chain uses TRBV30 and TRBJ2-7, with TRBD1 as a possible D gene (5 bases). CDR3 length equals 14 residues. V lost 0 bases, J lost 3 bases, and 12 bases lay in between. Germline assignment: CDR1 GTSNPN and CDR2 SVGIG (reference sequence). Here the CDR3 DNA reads TGTGCCTGGAGTGTAAGGGGTAGCATCTACGAGCAGTACTTC. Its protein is CAWSVRGSIYEQYF.

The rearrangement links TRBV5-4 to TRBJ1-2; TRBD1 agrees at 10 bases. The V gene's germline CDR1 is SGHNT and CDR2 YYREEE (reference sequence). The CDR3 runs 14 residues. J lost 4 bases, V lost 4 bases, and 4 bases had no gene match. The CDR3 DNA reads TGTGCCAGCAGCGCCGGACAGGGGGGCTATGGCTACACCTTC. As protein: CASSAGQGGYGYTF.

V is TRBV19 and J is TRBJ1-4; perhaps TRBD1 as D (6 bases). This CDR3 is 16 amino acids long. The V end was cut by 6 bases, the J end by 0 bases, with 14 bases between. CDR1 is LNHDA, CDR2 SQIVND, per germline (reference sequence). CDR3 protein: CASRGAGDATNEKLFF. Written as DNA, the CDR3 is TGTGCCAGTAGGGGGGCAGGGGATGCAACTAATGAAAAACTGTTTTTT. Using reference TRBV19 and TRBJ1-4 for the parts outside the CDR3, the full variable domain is DGGITQSPKYLFRKEGQNVTLSCEQNLNHDAMYWYRQDPGQGLRLIYYSQIVNDFQKGDIAEGYSVSREKKESFPLTVTSAQKNPTAFYLCASRGAGDATNEKLFFGSGTQLSVL.

CDR3 DNA: TGCGCCAGCAGCTTGAACAGGGCCGATTCACCCCTCCACTTT. Its translation: CASSLNRADSPLHF. The rearrangement links TRBV5-1 to TRBJ1-6, with D perhaps matching TRBD1 (6 bases). From germline, CDR1 is SGHRS and CDR2 YFSETQ. CDR3 size: 14 residues. V dropped 1 base and J dropped 8 bases, with 10 bases sitting between them.

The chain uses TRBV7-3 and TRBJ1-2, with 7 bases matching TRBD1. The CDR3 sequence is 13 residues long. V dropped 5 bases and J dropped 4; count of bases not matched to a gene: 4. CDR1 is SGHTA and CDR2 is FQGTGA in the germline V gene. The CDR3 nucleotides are TGTGCCAGCAGCGCAGGGGGTACCTATGGCTACACCTTC. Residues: CASSAGGTYGYTF.

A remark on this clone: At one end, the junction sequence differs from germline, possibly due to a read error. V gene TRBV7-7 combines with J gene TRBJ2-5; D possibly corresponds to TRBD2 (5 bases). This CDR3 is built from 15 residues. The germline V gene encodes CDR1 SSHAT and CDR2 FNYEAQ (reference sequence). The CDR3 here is CASSLGAEEQETQYF. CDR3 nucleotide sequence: TGTGCTAGCAGCTTAGGCGCGGAGGAACAAGAGACCCAGTACTTC.

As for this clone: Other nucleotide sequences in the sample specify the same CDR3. CDR3 nucleotides: TGTGCCAGCAGTTTGTTCAGGGGAACTGAAGCTTTCTTT. It translates to CASSLFRGTEAFF. The V call is TRBV27, the J call TRBJ1-1; D possibly corresponds to TRBD1 (6 bases). From germline, CDR1 is MNHEY and CDR2 SMNVEV (reference sequence). This CDR3 spans 13 amino acids. Trimming shortened V by 3 bases and J by 5 bases, and 10 bases separated the two germline ends.

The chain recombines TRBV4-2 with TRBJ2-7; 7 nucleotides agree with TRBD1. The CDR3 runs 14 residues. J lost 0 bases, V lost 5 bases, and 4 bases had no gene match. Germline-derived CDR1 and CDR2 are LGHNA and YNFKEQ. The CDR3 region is CASSKDRSSYEQYF. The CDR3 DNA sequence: TGTGCCAGCAGCAAGGACAGGAGCTCCTACGAGCAGTACTTC.

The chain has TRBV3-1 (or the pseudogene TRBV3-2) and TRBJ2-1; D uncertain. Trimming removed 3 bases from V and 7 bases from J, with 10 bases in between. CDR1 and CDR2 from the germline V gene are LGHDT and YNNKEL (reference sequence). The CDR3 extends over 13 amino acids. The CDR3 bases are TGTGCCAGCAGCCATTTAGCCCTGAATGAGCAGTTCTTC. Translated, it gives CASSHLALNEQFF.

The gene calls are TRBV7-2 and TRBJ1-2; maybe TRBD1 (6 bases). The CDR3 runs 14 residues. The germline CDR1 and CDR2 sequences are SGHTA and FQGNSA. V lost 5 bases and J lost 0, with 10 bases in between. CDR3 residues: CASSQQGTNYGYTF. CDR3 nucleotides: TGTGCCAGCAGCCAACAGGGAACTAACTATGGCTACACCTTC.

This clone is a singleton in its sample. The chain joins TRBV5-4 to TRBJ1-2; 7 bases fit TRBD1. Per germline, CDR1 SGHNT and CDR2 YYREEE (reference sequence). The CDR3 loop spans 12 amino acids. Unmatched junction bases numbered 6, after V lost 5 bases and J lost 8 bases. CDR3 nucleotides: TGTGCCAGCAGGACAGGGATGGGAGGCTACACCTTC. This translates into CASRTGMGGYTF.

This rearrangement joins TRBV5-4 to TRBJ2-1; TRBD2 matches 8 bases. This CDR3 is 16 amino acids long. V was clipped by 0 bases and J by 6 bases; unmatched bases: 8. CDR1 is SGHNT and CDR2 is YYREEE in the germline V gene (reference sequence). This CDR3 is CASSLGGSGASNEQFF. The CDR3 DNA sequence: TGTGCCAGCAGCTTGGGGGGTAGCGGGGCGAGCAATGAGCAGTTCTTC.

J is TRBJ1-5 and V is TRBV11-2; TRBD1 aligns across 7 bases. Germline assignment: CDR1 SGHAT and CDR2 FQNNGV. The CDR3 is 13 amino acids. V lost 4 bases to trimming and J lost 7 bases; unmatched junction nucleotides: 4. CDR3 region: CASSYAGGQPQHF. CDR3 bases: TGTGCCAGCAGCTACGCAGGGGGACAGCCCCAGCATTTT.

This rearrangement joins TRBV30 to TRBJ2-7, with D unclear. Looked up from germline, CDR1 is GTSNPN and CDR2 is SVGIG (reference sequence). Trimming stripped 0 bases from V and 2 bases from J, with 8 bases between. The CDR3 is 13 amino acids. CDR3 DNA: TGTGCCTGGAGTGTAAGAGGAGCCTACGAGCAGTACTTC. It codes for CAWSVRGAYEQYF.

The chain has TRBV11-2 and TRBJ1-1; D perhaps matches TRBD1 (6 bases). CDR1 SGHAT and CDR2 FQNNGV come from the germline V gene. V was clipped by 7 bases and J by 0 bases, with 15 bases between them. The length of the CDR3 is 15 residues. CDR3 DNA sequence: TGTGCCAGCACCTTTACAACAGGGCTGAACACTGAAGCTTTCTTT. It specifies CASTFTTGLNTEAFF.

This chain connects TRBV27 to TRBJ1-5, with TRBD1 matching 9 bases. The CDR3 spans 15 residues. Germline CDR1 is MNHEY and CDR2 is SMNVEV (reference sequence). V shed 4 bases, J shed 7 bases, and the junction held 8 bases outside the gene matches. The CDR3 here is CASSSMRDREQPQHF. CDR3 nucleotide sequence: TGTGCCAGCAGTTCGATGAGGGACAGGGAACAGCCCCAGCATTTT.

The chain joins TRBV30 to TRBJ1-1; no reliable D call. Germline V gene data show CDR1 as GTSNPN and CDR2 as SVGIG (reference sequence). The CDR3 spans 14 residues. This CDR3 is CALGGLGVGTEAFF. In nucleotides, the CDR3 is TGTGCATTGGGAGGTCTGGGCGTCGGCACTGAAGCTTTCTTT.

CDR3: CASSMARGPSSEAFF. The CDR3, as DNA: TGTGCCAGTAGTATGGCCAGGGGACCGTCCTCCGAAGCTTTCTTT. The V and J genes are TRBV19 and TRBJ1-1; possible D gene TRBD1, 6 bases. The CDR3 contains 15 residues. Looked up from germline, CDR1 is LNHDA and CDR2 is SQIVND (reference sequence). The V end was cut by 3 bases, the J end by 8 bases, with 19 bases between.